A single sample gave rise to the 14 T cell receptor beta chains below, sequenced in a study of response to subunit inactivated influenza vaccine. TCRdb used MiXCR to reprocess the RT-PCR reads, holding one entry per CDR3 protein. In the table there are 300,000 to 350,000 distinct CDR3 sequences, about a fifth of which are singletons. The specimen was PBMCs from blood, collected less than 22 months after vaccination. These receptors were obtained from a man aged 50-75 years who received an inactivated influenza vaccine.

This clonotype was counted a few times. The J gene is TRBJ1-1, the V gene TRBV7-9; D remains unclear. Trimming left V 1 base short and J 0 bases short, with 9 bases between. The germline CDR1 and CDR2 sequences are SEHNR and FQNEAQ (reference sequence). This CDR3 spans 15 amino acids. Written as DNA, the CDR3 is TGTGCCAGCAGCTTAGGGGTCAGGCTGAACACTGAAGCTTTCTTT. Translating gives CASSLGVRLNTEAFF.

The J gene is TRBJ2-5, the V gene TRBV7-9; D unresolved. Per germline, CDR1 SEHNR and CDR2 FQNEAQ (reference sequence). Trimming left V 3 bases short and J 5 bases short, with 10 bases between. CDR3 length: 13 residues. The CDR3 DNA sequence: TGTGCCAGCAGCTTGGGTATGGGGGAGACCCAGTACTTC. It encodes CASSLGMGETQYF.

In this sample, this clonotype turned up many times. V gene TRBV27 combines with J gene TRBJ1-3, with D perhaps matching TRBD1 (5 bases). The ends were cut back, 0 bases at V and 0 bases at J, with 9 bases in the middle. The CDR3 consists of 16 residues. Germline CDR1 reads MNHEY; CDR2 reads SMNVEV (reference sequence). CDR3 DNA sequence: TGTGCCAGCAGTTTATCGGGACGGTACTCTGGAAACACCATATATTTT. This gives the protein CASSLSGRYSGNTIYF.

The table lists this clonotype with a count of one. This chain uses TRBV12-3 or TRBV12-4 with TRBJ2-7; D unresolved. This CDR3 spans 13 amino acids. The V gene lost 0 bases and the J gene lost 5 bases, with 8 bases spanning the gap. CDR3 amino acids: CASSLARVDEQYF. In nucleotides, the CDR3 is TGTGCCAGCAGTTTAGCAAGGGTGGACGAGCAGTACTTC.

This clonotype was recorded many times. The chain couples TRBV6-1 to TRBJ1-2; D call uncertain. The CDR3 length is 13 residues. Germline V gene sequence: CDR1 MNHNS, CDR2 SASEGT. V lost 3 bases and J 2 bases, leaving 7 bases between the germline ends. The CDR3: CASSEAANYGYTF. In DNA form, the CDR3 reads TGTGCCAGCAGTGAGGCTGCAAACTATGGCTACACCTTC.

The table lists this clonotype with a few counts. The chain joins TRBV5-1 to TRBJ2-3; tentative D call: TRBD2 (7 bases). V lost 0 bases and J lost 4, with 18 bases in between. Germline CDR1 reads SGHRS; CDR2 reads YFSETQ. This CDR3 has 17 residues. As DNA, the CDR3 is TGCGCCAGCAGCTTGGCCCTTTGGGGGGGGCTCCCAGATACGCAGTATTTT. Translating gives CASSLALWGGLPDTQYF.

The CDR3 reads CASRKGGSEAEAFF. Written as DNA, the CDR3 is TGCGCCAGCAGGAAAGGGGGCAGTGAGGCTGAAGCTTTCTTT. The V and J genes are TRBV5-1 and TRBJ1-1; 7 bases match TRBD1. With 5 bases clipped from V and 6 bases from J, the junction kept 10 bases outside the gene matches. The V gene's germline CDR1 is SGHRS and CDR2 YFSETQ. The CDR3 is made up of 14 amino acids.

This clonotype was counted a few times. CDR3 DNA sequence: TGTGCCAGCAGTCGAGGGACACAATCCTATAATTCACCCCTCCACTTT. Its protein product is CASSRGTQSYNSPLHF. This rearrangement joins TRBV28 to TRBJ1-6; perhaps TRBD1 as D (6 bases). CDR1 is MDHEN and CDR2 is SYDVKM in the germline V gene. V was shortened by 5 bases and J by 1 base, with 12 bases between the two germline ends. The CDR3 covers 16 residues.

The chain employs TRBV29-1 and TRBJ2-5, with 7 bases lining up with TRBD1. The trim removed 7 bases at V and 9 bases at J, leaving 14 bases unmatched. Germline V CDR1 and CDR2: SQVTM, ANQGSEA. This CDR3 comprises 13 residues. This CDR3 reads CSAIRTGERAQYF. The CDR3 nucleotides are TGCAGCGCTATTCGGACAGGCGAGAGGGCCCAGTACTTC.

This chain links TRBV2 with TRBJ2-5, with D unclear. Trimming took 7 bases from V and 2 from J, leaving 14 bases between them. Germline CDR1 and CDR2: SNHLY and FYNNEI. The CDR3 extends over 14 amino acids. CDR3 region: CASTSFDGQETQYF. CDR3 DNA: TGTGCCAGCACCTCGTTTGATGGACAAGAGACCCAGTACTTC.

The chain carries TRBV7-2 and TRBJ2-1; tentative D call: TRBD1 (6 bases). The CDR3 runs 15 residues. Germline CDR1 is SGHTA and CDR2 is FQGNSA. V dropped 0 bases and J dropped 3 bases, with 9 bases sitting between them. In DNA form, the CDR3 reads TGTGCCAGCAGCTTAGCGGGGGCCCACTACAATGAGCAGTTCTTC. Protein: CASSLAGAHYNEQFF.

V and J are TRBV7-6 and TRBJ2-2; D unresolved. Trimming pared 1 base from V and 6 bases from J, leaving 6 bases between. The length of the CDR3 is 13 residues. Germline values: CDR1 SGHVS, CDR2 FNYEAQ. Here the CDR3 DNA reads TGTGCCAGCAGCTTAGGGTCCGCCGGGGAGCTGTTTTTT. Amino acid sequence: CASSLGSAGELFF.

This clonotype has more than one count but fewer than ten. The rearrangement joins TRBV5-1 to TRBJ1-4, with a tentative D call TRBD1 (5 bases). The CDR3 is made up of 14 amino acids. Between the trimmed V and J ends, which lost 2 bases and 5 bases, there was a span of 10 bases. Germline CDR1 and CDR2: SGHRS and YFSETQ. CDR3 sequence: CASSFKDTNEKLFF. CDR3 bases: TGCGCCAGCAGCTTCAAGGACACCAATGAAAAACTGTTTTTT. The variable domain in full, with the rest retrieved from reference TRBV5-1 and TRBJ1-4, is KAGVTQTPRYLIKTRGQQVTLSCSPISGHRSVSWYQQTPGQGLQFLFEYFSETQRNKGNFPGRFSGRQFSNSRSEMNVSTLELGDSALYLCASSFKDTNEKLFFGSGTQLSVL.

This clonotype was detected only a few times. V gene TRBV2 combines with J gene TRBJ2-1, with TRBD1 identical over 10 bases. The CDR3 loop spans 15 amino acids. Trimming took 7 bases from V and 1 from J; bases not matched to a gene: 4. CDR1 and CDR2 (germline): SNHLY, FYNNEI. For the CDR3, the DNA is TGTGCCAGCACTACGGGACAGGGGTCCTACAATGAGCAGTTCTTC. It codes for CASTTGQGSYNEQFF.